This T cell receptor beta chain is from a study of technical replicates of blood from a few donors. Clones were read by immunoSEQ multiplex PCR, and TCRdb kept only the in-frame ones, dropping some. Among about 100,000 clones listed, around 96% were seen once. V lost 2 bases to trimming and J lost 5 bases, with 16 bases between them. The germline gives CDR1 SGHRS, CDR2 YFSETQ. The CDR3 totals 15 residues. The sample consisted of T cells isolated from PBMCs. This clonotype was sampled from a human donor in good health. The chain employs TRBV5-1 and TRBJ1-2, with D maybe TRBD1 (5 bases). The CDR3 bases are TGCGCCAGCAGCTTAGCACAGGACATTAAATATGGCTACACCTTC. It codes for CASSLAQDIKYGYTF.